This TCR beta chain was profiled in a study of Ad26.COV2.S vaccination and SARS-CoV-2 variants. The CDR3 has 13 residues. V gave up 5 bases and J gave up 8 bases, with 12 bases separating them. Germline V lookup: CDR1 MNHEY, CDR2 SVGAGI. The method was immunoSEQ multiplex PCR; TCRdb's version includes in-frame clones alone and lacks a portion of them. The data contain hundreds of thousands of clones, roughly 85% of them singletons. General observations from the study: Substantial response breadth was reportedly seen for spike-specific CD8+ and CD4+ T cells after vaccination.

In the case of this clone: No antigen is known for it.

Treatment in this sample: 15 to 20 received Ad26.COV2.S at low or high dose, single or two shots; about 5 received placebo; per-sample allocation not given. Collection of samples fell on day 63 after the first vaccine or placebo injection. The specimen comprised peripheral blood, sampled in a trial of Ad26.COV2.S vaccine versus placebo. The clonotype originates from a person between 18 and 59 years old who received the Ad26.COV2.S COVID-19 vaccine or a placebo. This sequence joins TRBV6-5 and TRBJ1-4; no clear D. DNA for the CDR3: TGTGCCAGCAGTCCCGCCCCACTGGAAAAACTGTTTTTT. It is translated as CASSPAPLEKLFF.